This is a list of T cell receptor beta chains from one sample in a study of blood T cell repertoires in COVID-19. Repertoires were generated with immunoSEQ multiplex PCR, while TCRdb's copy carries only in-frame clones and drops some. The sample yields some 300,000 clones, approximately 90% seen once. The sequenced sample was peripheral blood. The receptors stem from a young man with active or convalescent COVID-19. CDR3s include the opening cysteine and the closing phenylalanine or tryptophan. A D gene is named only where the DNA matches it firmly. The size entry is marked missing in some rows and otherwise reads once, few, many or a size class.

>TRBV7-7|TRBJ2-1|TRBD1|.
TGTGCCAGCAGCCGATTGTCCGGGACAGGGGCGGGCAATGAGCAGTTCTTC
CASSRLSGTGAGNEQFF
>TRBV29-1|TRBJ2-7|.|.
TGCAGCGGGGGGTCCACCTACGAGCAGTACTTC
CSGGSTYEQYF
>TRBV2|TRBJ1-5|.|few
TGTGCCAGCAGCCGGACATTGGATGGCAATCAGCCCCAGCATTTT
CASSRTLDGNQPQHF
>TRBV10-3|TRBJ2-3|.|once
TGTGCCATCAGAGCAGAGGGTGGGGTAGATACGCAGTATTTT
CAIRAEGGVDTQYF
>TRBV6-5|TRBJ2-7|TRBD2|.
TGTGCCAGCAGTTTTGGACTAGCGGGGGCCTACGAGCAGTACTTC
CASSFGLAGAYEQYF
>TRBV2|TRBJ1-1|.|.
TGTGCCAGCACAGGAATCATGAACACTGAAGCTTTCTTT
CASTGIMNTEAFF
>TRBV9|TRBJ2-5|TRBD2|.
TGTGCCAGCAGCGTAGGGGTTGGTAGCGGGTTCCAAGAGACCCAGTACTTC
CASSVGVGSGFQETQYF
>TRBV6-6|TRBJ1-5|TRBD1|.
TGTGCCAGCACCCCTACAGGGGCAGAGCAGCCCCAGCATTTT
CASTPTGAEQPQHF
>TRBV7-9|TRBJ2-7|TRBD1|.
TGTGCCAGCAGCCCAAGGACAGGGGCGTACAACGAGCAGTACTTC
CASSPRTGAYNEQYF
>TRBV28|TRBJ1-1|TRBD1|.
TGTGCCAGCAGTTTAAGGGGGCGGGGTACTGAAGCTTTCTTT
CASSLRGRGTEAFF
>TRBV27|TRBJ1-4|TRBD1|.
TGTGCCAGCAGTGTGACAGGGTCGAGAAAACTGTTTTTT
CASSVTGSRKLFF
>TRBV4-3|TRBJ1-4|.|.
TGCGCCAGCAGCCAAGAGTCCGCTAATGAAAAACTGTTTTTT
CASSQESANEKLFF
>TRBV6-1|TRBJ1-1|TRBD1|once
TGTGCCAGCAGTGAGGGGACAGGGGGCAGAACTGAAGCTTTCTTT
CASSEGTGGRTEAFF
>TRBV24-1|TRBJ1-2|.|few
TGTGCCACCAGTGATAGTGGGGTTGCGGGAGGCTACACCTTC
CATSDSGVAGGYTF
>TRBV7-2|TRBJ2-7|.|.
TGTGCCAGCAGCTTAGACGGGACTTCTCTCTACGAGCAGTACTTC
CASSLDGTSLYEQYF
>TRBV18|TRBJ2-2|TRBD1|once
TGTGCCAGCTCACCTTTGGGACAGGGATCCACGAACACCGGGGAGCTGTTTTTT
CASSPLGQGSTNTGELFF
>TRBV7-8|TRBJ2-1|.|.
TGTGCCAGCAGCTCCCAGGGAATTGAGCAGTTCTTC
CASSSQGIEQFF
>TRBV6-2/TRBV6-3|TRBJ1-5|.|few
TGTGCCAGCAGTTTGGTGCACTATAGCAATCAGCCCCAGCATTTT
CASSLVHYSNQPQHF
>TRBV5-1|TRBJ2-2|TRBD2|.
TGCGCCAGCAGCCTGACAGGACTAGCTATTACCGGGGAGCTGTTTTTT
CASSLTGLAITGELFF
>TRBV27|TRBJ2-1|.|.
TGTGCCAGCAGTTTATCCTTATACAATGAGCAGTTCTTC
CASSLSLYNEQFF
>TRBV5-1|TRBJ2-1|.|.
TGCGCCAGCAGCTTGGGACTAGACTCCAATGAGCAGTTCTTC
CASSLGLDSNEQFF
>TRBV7-2|TRBJ2-2|.|.
TGTGCCAGCAGCCGGGGACTCAGCACCGGGGAGCTGTTTTTT
CASSRGLSTGELFF
>TRBV28|TRBJ2-3|.|once
TGTGCCAGCAGTTCCAGGGGTCCAACCTTCACAGATACGCAGTATTTT
CASSSRGPTFTDTQYF
>TRBV7-8|TRBJ2-1|.|.
TGTGCCAGCAGCCCATCCGCGGGGTCGGCGTCCTACAATGAGCAGTTCTTC
CASSPSAGSASYNEQFF
>TRBV25-1|TRBJ2-2|.|.
TGTGCCAGCAGTGTTGGACTGAAAACCACCGGGGAGCTGTTTTTT
CASSVGLKTTGELFF
>TRBV24-1|TRBJ2-3|TRBD2|.
TGTGCCACCGGACTAGCGGGGGACACAGATACGCAGTATTTT
CATGLAGDTDTQYF
>TRBV12-3/TRBV12-4|TRBJ2-7|.|few
TGTGCCAGTTCCCGTGGCACCTACGAGCAGTACTTC
CASSRGTYEQYF